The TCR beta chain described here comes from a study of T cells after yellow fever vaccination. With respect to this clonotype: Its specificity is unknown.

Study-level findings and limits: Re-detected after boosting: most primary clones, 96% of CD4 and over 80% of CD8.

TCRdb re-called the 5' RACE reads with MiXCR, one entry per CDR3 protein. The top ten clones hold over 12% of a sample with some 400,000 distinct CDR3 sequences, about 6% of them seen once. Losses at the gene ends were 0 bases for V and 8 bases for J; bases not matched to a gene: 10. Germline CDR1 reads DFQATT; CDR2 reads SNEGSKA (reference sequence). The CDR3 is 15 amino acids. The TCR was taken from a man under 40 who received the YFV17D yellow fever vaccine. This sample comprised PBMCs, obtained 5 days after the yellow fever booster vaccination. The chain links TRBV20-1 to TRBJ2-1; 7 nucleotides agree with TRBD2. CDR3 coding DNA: TGCAGTGCTAGAGATTCCTCCGGGAGGATGTATGAGCAGTTCTTC. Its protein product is CSARDSSGRMYEQFF.